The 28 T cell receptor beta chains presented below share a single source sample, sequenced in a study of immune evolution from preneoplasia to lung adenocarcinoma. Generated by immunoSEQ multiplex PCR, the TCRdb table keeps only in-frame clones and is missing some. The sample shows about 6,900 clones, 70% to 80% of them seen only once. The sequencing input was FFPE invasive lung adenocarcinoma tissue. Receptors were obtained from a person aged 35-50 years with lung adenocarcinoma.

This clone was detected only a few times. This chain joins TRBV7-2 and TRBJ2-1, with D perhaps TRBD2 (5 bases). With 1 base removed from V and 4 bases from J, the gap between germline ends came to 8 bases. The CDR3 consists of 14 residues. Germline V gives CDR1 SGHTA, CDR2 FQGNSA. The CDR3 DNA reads TGTGCCAGCAGCTTAGGAGCGGTGTACAATGAGCAGTTCTTC. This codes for CASSLGAVYNEQFF. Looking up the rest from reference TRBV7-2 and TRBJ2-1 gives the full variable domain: GAGVSQSPSNKVTEKGKDVELRCDPISGHTALYWYRQSLGQGLEFLIYFQGNSAPDKSGLPSDRFSAERTGGSVSTLTIQRTQQEDSAVYLCASSLGAVYNEQFFGPGTRLTVL.

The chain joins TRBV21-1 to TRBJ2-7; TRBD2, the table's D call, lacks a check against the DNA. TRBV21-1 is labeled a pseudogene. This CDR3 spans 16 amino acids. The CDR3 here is CASSKDLSQEGYEQYF. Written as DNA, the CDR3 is TGTGCCAGCAGCAAAGATTTAAGCCAGGAGGGCTACGAGCAGTACTTC.

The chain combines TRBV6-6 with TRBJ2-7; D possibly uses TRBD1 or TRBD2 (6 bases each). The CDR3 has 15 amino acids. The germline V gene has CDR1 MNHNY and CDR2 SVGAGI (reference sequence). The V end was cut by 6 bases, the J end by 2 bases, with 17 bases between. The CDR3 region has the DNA TGTGCCAGCAGGCAGTTAGGGGGGATGGCCTACGAGCAGTACTTC. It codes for CASRQLGGMAYEQYF.

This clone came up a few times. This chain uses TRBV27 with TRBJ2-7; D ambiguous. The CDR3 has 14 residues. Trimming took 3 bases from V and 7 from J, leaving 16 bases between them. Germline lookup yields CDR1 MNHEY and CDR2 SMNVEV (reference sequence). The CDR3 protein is CASSFKPTATEQYF. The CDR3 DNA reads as TGTGCCAGCAGTTTCAAACCTACTGCTACGGAGCAGTACTTC.

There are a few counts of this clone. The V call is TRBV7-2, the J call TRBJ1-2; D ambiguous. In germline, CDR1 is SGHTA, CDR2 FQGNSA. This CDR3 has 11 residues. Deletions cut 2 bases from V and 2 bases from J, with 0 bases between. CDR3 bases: TGTGCCAGCAGCTTAAACTATGGCTACACCTTC. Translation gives CASSLNYGYTF.

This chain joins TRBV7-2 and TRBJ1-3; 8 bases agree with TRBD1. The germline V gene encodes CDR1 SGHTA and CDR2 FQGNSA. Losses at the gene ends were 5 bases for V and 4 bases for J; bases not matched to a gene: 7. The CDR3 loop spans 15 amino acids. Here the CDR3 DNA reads TGTGCCAGCAGCGTTCGACAGGGGAGAGGAAACACCATATATTTT. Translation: CASSVRQGRGNTIYF.

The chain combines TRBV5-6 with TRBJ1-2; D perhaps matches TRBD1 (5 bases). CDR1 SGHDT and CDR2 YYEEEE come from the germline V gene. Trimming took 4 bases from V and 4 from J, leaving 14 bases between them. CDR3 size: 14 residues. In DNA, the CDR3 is TGTGCCAGCAGCCGGGACGGTTTATTCTATGGCTACACCTTC. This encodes CASSRDGLFYGYTF.

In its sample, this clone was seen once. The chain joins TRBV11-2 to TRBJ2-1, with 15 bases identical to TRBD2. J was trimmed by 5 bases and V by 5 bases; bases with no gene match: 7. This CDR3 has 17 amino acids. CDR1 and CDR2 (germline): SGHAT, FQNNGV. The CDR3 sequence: CASSPRGLAGGHNEQFF. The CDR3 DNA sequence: TGTGCCAGCAGCCCTAGAGGACTAGCGGGAGGGCACAATGAGCAGTTCTTC. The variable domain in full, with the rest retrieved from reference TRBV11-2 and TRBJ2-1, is EAGVAQSPRYKIIEKRQSVAFWCNPISGHATLYWYQQILGQGPKLLIQFQNNGVVDDSQLPKDRFSAERLKGVDSTLKIQPAKLEDSAVYLCASSPRGLAGGHNEQFFGPGTRLTVL.

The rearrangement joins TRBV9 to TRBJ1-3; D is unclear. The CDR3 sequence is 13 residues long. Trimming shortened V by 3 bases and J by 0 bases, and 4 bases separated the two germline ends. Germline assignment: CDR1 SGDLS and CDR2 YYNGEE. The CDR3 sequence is CASSEHSGNTIYF. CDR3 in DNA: TGTGCCAGCAGCGAGCACTCTGGAAACACCATATATTTT. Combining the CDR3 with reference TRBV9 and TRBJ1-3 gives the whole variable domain DSGVTQTPKHLITATGQRVTLRCSPRSGDLSVYWYQQSLDQGLQFLIQYYNGEERAKGNILERFSAQQFPDLHSELNLSSLELGDSALYFCASSEHSGNTIYFGEGSWLTVV.

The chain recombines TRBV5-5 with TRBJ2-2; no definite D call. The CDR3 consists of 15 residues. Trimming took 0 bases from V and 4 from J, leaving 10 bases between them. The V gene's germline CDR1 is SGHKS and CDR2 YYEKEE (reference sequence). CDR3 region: CASSLGGVGTGELFF. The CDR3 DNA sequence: TGTGCCAGCAGCTTGGGTGGGGTGGGCACCGGGGAGCTGTTTTTT.

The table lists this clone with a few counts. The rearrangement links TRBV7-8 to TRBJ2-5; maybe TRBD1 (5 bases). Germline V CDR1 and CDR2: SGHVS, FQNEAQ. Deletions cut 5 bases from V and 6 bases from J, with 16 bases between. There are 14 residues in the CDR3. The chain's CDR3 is CASSTLVTGKTQYF. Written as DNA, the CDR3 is TGTGCCAGCAGCACGCTCGTCACAGGCAAGACCCAGTACTTC.

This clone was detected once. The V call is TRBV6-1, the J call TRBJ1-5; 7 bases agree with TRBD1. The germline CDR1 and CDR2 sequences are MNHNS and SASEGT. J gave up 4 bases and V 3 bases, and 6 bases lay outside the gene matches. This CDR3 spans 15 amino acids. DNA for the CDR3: TGTGCCAGCAGTGAGATGGGACAGCCAAATCAGCCCCAGCATTTT. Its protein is CASSEMGQPNQPQHF.

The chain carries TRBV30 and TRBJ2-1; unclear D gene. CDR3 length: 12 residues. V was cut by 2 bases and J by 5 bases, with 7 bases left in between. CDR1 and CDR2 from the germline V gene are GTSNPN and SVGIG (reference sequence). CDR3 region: CAWSYSNNEQFF. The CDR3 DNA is TGTGCCTGGAGTTACTCTAACAATGAGCAGTTCTTC. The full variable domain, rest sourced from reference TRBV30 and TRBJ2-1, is SQTIHQWPATLVQPVGSPLSLECTVEGTSNPNLYWYRQAAGRGLQLLFYSVGIGQISSEVPQNLSASRPQDRQFILSSKKLLLSDSGFYLCAWSYSNNEQFFGPGTRLTVL.

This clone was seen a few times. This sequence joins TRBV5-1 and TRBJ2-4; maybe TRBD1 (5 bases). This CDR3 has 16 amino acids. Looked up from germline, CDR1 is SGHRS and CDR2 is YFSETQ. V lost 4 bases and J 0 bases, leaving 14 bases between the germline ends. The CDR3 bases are TGCGCCAGCAGCCCCCGGACGGACATAGCCAAAAACATTCAGTACTTC. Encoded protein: CASSPRTDIAKNIQYF.

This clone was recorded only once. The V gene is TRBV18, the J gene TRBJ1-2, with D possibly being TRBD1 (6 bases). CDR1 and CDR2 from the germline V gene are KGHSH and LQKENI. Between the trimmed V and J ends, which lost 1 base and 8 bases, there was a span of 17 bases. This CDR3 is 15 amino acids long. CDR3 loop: CASSPLRGRLEGYTF. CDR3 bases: TGTGCCAGCTCACCACTCAGGGGCCGGCTGGAGGGCTACACCTTC.

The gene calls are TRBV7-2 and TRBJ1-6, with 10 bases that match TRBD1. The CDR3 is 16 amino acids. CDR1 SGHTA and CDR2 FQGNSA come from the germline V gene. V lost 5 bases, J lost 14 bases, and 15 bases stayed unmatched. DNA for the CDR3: TGTGCCAGCAGCGCAGGGACGGGACAGGGGACAAAGGCCCTCCACTTT. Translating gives CASSAGTGQGTKALHF.

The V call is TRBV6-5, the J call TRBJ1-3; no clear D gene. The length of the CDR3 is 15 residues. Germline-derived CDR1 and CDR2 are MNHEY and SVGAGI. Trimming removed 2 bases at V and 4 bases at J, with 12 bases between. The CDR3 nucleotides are TGTGCCAGCAGTTACATTGGTCATGACGGAAACACCATATATTTT. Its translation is CASSYIGHDGNTIYF.

DNA for the CDR3: TGTGCCAGCAGCTTAGGACGGTCCTACGAGCAGTACTTC. As protein: CASSLGRSYEQYF. V is TRBV7-9 and J is TRBJ2-7; no definite D call. The V gene lost 1 base and the J gene lost 1 base, with 5 bases spanning the gap. The CDR3 length is 13 residues. CDR1 and CDR2 from the germline V gene are SEHNR and FQNEAQ (reference sequence).

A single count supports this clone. The CDR3 bases are TGCAGCGGGGAGGGGAACACTGAAGCTTTCTTT. Translated, it gives CSGEGNTEAFF. The J gene is TRBJ1-1, the V gene TRBV29-1; D remains unclear. Germline assignment: CDR1 SQVTM and CDR2 ANQGSEA. V was trimmed by 7 bases and J by 1 base, leaving 7 bases between them. The length of the CDR3 is 11 residues.

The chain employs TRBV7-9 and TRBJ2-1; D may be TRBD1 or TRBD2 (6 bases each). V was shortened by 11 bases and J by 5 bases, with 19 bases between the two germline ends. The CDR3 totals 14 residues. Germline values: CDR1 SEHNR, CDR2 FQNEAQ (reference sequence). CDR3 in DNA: TGTGCCGGACAGAAGGGGGGCGCAGACAATGAGCAGTTCTTC. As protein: CAGQKGGADNEQFF.

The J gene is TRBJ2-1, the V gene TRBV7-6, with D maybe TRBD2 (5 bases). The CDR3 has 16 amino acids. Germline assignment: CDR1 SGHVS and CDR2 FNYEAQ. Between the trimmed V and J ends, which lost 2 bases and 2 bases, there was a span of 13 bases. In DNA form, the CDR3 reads TGTGCCAGCAGCTTAAAAGCGGCCCCGCCCTACAATGAGCAGTTCTTC. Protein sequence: CASSLKAAPPYNEQFF. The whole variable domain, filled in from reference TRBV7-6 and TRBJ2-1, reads GAGVSQSPRYKVTKRGQDVALRCDPISGHVSLYWYRQALGQGPEFLTYFNYEAQQDKSGLPNDRFSAERPEGSISTLTIQRTEQRDSAMYRCASSLKAAPPYNEQFFGPGTRLTVL.

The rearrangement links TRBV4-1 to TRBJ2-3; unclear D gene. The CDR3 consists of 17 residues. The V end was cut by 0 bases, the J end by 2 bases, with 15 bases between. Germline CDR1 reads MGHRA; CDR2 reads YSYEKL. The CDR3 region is CASSQDNFRQFTDTQYF. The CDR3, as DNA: TGCGCCAGCAGCCAAGATAATTTTAGGCAGTTCACAGATACGCAGTATTTT.

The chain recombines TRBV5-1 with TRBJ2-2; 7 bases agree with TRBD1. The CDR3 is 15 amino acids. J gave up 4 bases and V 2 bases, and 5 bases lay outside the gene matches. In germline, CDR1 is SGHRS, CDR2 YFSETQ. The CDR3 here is CASSFTGVSTGELFF. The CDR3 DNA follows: TGCGCCAGCAGCTTTACAGGGGTTAGCACCGGGGAGCTGTTTTTT.

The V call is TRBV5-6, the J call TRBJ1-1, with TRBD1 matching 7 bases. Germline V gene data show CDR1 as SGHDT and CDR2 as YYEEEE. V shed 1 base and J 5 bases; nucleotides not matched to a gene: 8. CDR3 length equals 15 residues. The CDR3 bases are TGTGCCAGCAGCTTGTGGGGGGGACAGAGTACTGAAGCTTTCTTT. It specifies CASSLWGGQSTEAFF.

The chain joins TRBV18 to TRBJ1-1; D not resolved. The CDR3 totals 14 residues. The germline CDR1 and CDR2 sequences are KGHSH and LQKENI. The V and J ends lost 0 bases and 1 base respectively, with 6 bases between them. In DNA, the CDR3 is TGTGCCAGCTCACCACCGGGGAGGAACACTGAAGCTTTCTTT. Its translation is CASSPPGRNTEAFF. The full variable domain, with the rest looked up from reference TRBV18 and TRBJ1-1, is NAGVMQNPRHLVRRRGQEARLRCSPMKGHSHVYWYRQLPEEGLKFMVYLQKENIIDESGMPKERFSAEFPKEGPSILRIQQVVRGDSAAYFCASSPPGRNTEAFFGQGTRLTVV.

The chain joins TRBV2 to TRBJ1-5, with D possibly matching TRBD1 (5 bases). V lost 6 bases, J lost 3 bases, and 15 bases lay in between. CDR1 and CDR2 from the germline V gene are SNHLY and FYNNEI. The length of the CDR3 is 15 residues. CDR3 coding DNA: TGTGCCAGCAGCGCCGGATCTGGGGCCAATCAGCCCCAGCATTTT. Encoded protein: CASSAGSGANQPQHF.

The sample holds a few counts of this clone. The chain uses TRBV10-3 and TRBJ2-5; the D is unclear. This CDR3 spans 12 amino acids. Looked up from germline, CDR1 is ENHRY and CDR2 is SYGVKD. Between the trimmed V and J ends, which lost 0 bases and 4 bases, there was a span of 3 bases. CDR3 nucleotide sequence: TGTGCCATCAGTGAGTCCGGAGAGACCCAGTACTTC. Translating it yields CAISESGETQYF.

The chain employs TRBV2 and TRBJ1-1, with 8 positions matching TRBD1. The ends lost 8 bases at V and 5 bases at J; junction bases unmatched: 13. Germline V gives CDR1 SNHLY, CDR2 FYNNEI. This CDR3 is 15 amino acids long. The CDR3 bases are TGTGCCAGCTCGGTCCAGGGGGCCCCGGGAACTGAAGCTTTCTTT. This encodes CASSVQGAPGTEAFF. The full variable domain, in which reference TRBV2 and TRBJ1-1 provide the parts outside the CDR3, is EPEVTQTPSHQVTQMGQEVILRCVPISNHLYFYWYRQILGQKVEFLVSFYNNEISEKSEIFDDQFSVERPDGSNFTLKIRSTKLEDSAMYFCASSVQGAPGTEAFFGQGTRLTVV.